This TCR beta chain was captured in a study of a mutant IDH1 vaccine in newly diagnosed glioma. Per germline, CDR1 SGHRS and CDR2 YFSETQ. This CDR3 region has 16 residues. Trimming removed 4 bases from V and 5 bases from J; junction bases left unmatched: 5. About this clone itself: Antigen unknown.

TCRdb's copy holds only in-frame clones and misses some; the assay was immunoSEQ multiplex PCR. The table lists over 80,000 clones, 80% to 90% of them singletons. Time point: week 47, end of study. Topical imiquimod was applied with each vaccine dose, which held 300 ug of mutant IDH1 20-mer peptide. This chain uses TRBV5-1 with TRBJ2-2; 13 nucleotides align to TRBD2. This specimen was PBMCs, taken from a glioma patient whose treatment included an IDH1 peptide vaccine. The receptor's source is a man in his forties with glioma. The CDR3 nucleotides are TGCGCCAGCAGCCACCTGACTAGCGGGGGGACCGGGGAGCTGTTTTTT. It translates to CASSHLTSGGTGELFF.